A selection of T cell receptor beta chains follows, all from one sample in a study of blood T cell repertoires in COVID-19. TCRdb keeps only in-frame clones here, not all; method: immunoSEQ multiplex PCR. The sample carries 70,000 or so clones, 60% to 85% recorded once. Source material: peripheral blood. The receptors were gathered from a human donor in a cohort sampled during active COVID-19. CDR3s include the opening cysteine and the closing phenylalanine or tryptophan. A D gene is named only where the DNA matches it firmly. Clone size appears in some rows only: once, few, many, or a class for an expanded clone.

D gene,V gene,clone size,J gene,CDR3 protein,CDR3 DNA
TRBD1,TRBV28,few,TRBJ1-2,CASSSGQGRNGYTF,TGTGCCAGCAGTTCCGGACAGGGGAGGAATGGCTACACCTTC
TRBD1,TRBV5-8,NA,TRBJ1-5,CASSTTGTGRGNQPQHF,TGTGCCAGCAGCACTACCGGGACAGGGAGGGGCAATCAGCCCCAGCATTTT
TRBD2,TRBV15,NA,TRBJ2-5,CATSRDIGREETQYF,TGTGCCACCAGCAGAGATATCGGGAGGGAAGAGACCCAGTACTTC
TRBD2,TRBV28,NA,TRBJ2-5,CASSPGLAGWTQYF,TGTGCCAGCAGCCCCGGACTAGCGGGGTGGACCCAGTACTTC
NA,TRBV29-1,NA,TRBJ1-1,CSVNQGPEAFF,TGCAGCGTTAATCAGGGGCCTGAAGCTTTCTTT
NA,TRBV7-6,NA,TRBJ2-2,CASSLAGVGTGELFF,TGTGCCAGCAGCTTAGCGGGAGTGGGCACCGGGGAGCTGTTTTTT
TRBD2,TRBV6-5,once,TRBJ2-3,CASSLAGGSTDTQYF,TGTGCCAGCAGTTTAGCGGGGGGGAGCACAGATACGCAGTATTTT
NA,TRBV7-2,NA,TRBJ1-2,CASSWDYGGYTF,TGTGCCAGCAGCTGGGACTACGGCGGCTACACCTTC
TRBD1,TRBV5-4,NA,TRBJ2-5,CASSGTGALAQETQYF,TGTGCCAGCAGCGGGACAGGGGCCCTAGCCCAGGAGACCCAGTACTTC
TRBD2,TRBV11-2,once,TRBJ2-3,CASSLGLAGCTDTQYF,TGTGCCAGCAGCTTAGGGCTAGCGGGATGCACAGATACGCAGTATTTT
NA,TRBV18,NA,TRBJ1-4,CASSPSGNEKLFF,TGTGCCAGCTCACCATCAGGCAATGAAAAACTGTTTTTT
TRBD2,TRBV28,NA,TRBJ2-1,CASRTGGGRSYNEQFF,TGTGCCAGCAGGACCGGAGGCGGGAGGTCCTACAATGAGCAGTTCTTC
TRBD1,TRBV6-5,few,TRBJ2-7,CASSYQLGQGIHEQYF,TGTGCCAGCAGTTACCAGCTGGGACAGGGGATTCACGAGCAGTACTTC
TRBD1,TRBV6-2/TRBV6-3,NA,TRBJ2-5,CASSKPGQGRFEETQYF,TGTGCCAGCAGCAAACCGGGACAGGGTCGATTTGAGGAGACCCAGTACTTC
NA,TRBV24-1,NA,TRBJ1-4,CATSEGGPNEKLFF,TGTGCCACCAGTGAGGGGGGACCTAATGAAAAACTGTTTTTT
NA,TRBV4-1,few,TRBJ1-2,CASSQDRGAYGYTF,TGCGCCAGCAGCCAAGACCGGGGTGCCTATGGCTACACCTTC
NA,TRBV7-2,NA,TRBJ1-5,CASSLASGGENQPQHF,TGTGCCAGCAGCTTAGCGAGCGGTGGGGAAAATCAGCCCCAGCATTTT
TRBD1,TRBV7-2,NA,TRBJ2-7,CASNPGGAYEQYF,TGTGCCAGCAACCCAGGGGGCGCGTACGAGCAGTACTTC
NA,TRBV7-2,NA,TRBJ1-6,CASSLAGRRPSFLHF,TGTGCCAGCAGCTTAGCGGGGAGAAGACCGAGTTTTCTCCACTTT
TRBD1,TRBV6-5,NA,TRBJ2-5,CASSLRQGAPETQYF,TGTGCCAGCAGTCTGAGACAGGGGGCCCCAGAGACCCAGTACTTC
NA,TRBV7-9,NA,TRBJ2-5,CASSPPGHPRSETQYF,TGTGCCAGCAGCCCACCGGGACACCCTCGGAGTGAGACCCAGTACTTC
TRBD1,TRBV6-1,NA,TRBJ2-7,CASSEIISGTGGYEQYF,TGTGCCAGCAGTGAAATCATTTCCGGGACAGGGGGGTACGAGCAGTACTTC
TRBD1,TRBV6-5,few,TRBJ2-2,CASTLTGGTGELFF,TGTGCCAGCACTCTGACAGGGGGCACCGGGGAGCTGTTTTTT
TRBD1,TRBV10-3,NA,TRBJ1-2,CAISETGAGGYTF,TGTGCCATCAGTGAAACAGGGGCTGGTGGCTACACCTTC
NA,TRBV28,NA,TRBJ1-4,CASSRWGGEDEKLFF,TGTGCCAGCAGTCGATGGGGGGGGGAGGACGAAAAACTGTTTTTT
TRBD1,TRBV10-2,NA,TRBJ2-5,CASGDRAETQYF,TGCGCCAGCGGAGACAGGGCAGAGACCCAGTACTTC
NA,TRBV27,NA,TRBJ1-6,CASSFRLGYNNSPLHF,TGTGCCAGCAGTTTCCGACTTGGCTACAATAATTCACCCCTCCACTTT
TRBD1,TRBV29-1,once,TRBJ2-3,CSVEATGGNTQYF,TGCAGCGTTGAAGCGACAGGGGGGAATACGCAGTATTTT
TRBD2,TRBV7-2,NA,TRBJ2-1,CASTRSGGSYNEQFF,TGTGCCAGCACCCGTAGCGGGGGATCCTACAATGAGCAGTTCTTC
NA,TRBV19,NA,TRBJ1-3,CASEQGSGNTIYF,TGTGCCAGTGAACAGGGTTCAGGAAACACCATATATTTT
TRBD2,TRBV6-5,once,TRBJ2-7,CASTGSGGSYEQYF,TGTGCCAGCACAGGATCGGGAGGGAGCTACGAGCAGTACTTC
NA,TRBV29-1,NA,TRBJ2-2,CSVLRGGTGELFF,TGCAGCGTTCTTAGGGGGGGGACCGGGGAGCTGTTTTTT
NA,TRBV5-4,few,TRBJ2-5,CASSSAGYRQETQYF,TGTGCCAGCAGCTCGGCAGGGTATCGGCAAGAGACCCAGTACTTC
TRBD2,TRBV11-2,few,TRBJ2-2,CASSLEITSGRTGELFF,TGTGCCAGCAGCTTAGAAATTACTAGCGGGAGAACCGGGGAGCTGTTTTTT
NA,TRBV7-8,few,TRBJ2-3,CASSLVGGARDTQYF,TGTGCCAGCAGCTTAGTAGGCGGGGCTCGGGATACGCAGTATTTT
TRBD1,TRBV3-1/TRBV3-2,NA,TRBJ2-2,CASSQLQGAAGELFF,TGTGCCAGCAGCCAATTACAGGGGGCCGCCGGGGAGCTGTTTTTT
TRBD2,TRBV27,NA,TRBJ2-1,CASSLSSGRYNEQFF,TGTGCCAGCAGTTTGAGTAGCGGGAGGTACAATGAGCAGTTCTTC
NA,TRBV24-1,few,TRBJ1-1,CATSDGAGGRTEAFF,TGTGCCACCAGCGATGGGGCGGGAGGGCGCACTGAAGCTTTCTTT
TRBD1,TRBV28,NA,TRBJ1-2,CASSLTGGAYGYTF,TGTGCCAGCAGTCTCACAGGGGGCGCCTATGGCTACACCTTC
NA,TRBV2,NA,TRBJ2-1,CASTYRGLHEQFF,TGTGCCAGCACCTACCGGGGTTTACATGAGCAGTTCTTC
TRBD1,TRBV3-1/TRBV3-2,NA,TRBJ2-5,CASSQTGQGPPQFKETQYF,TGTGCCAGCAGCCAAACGGGACAGGGCCCACCTCAGTTCAAAGAGACCCAGTACTTC
TRBD2,TRBV3-1/TRBV3-2,NA,TRBJ2-1,CASSQVLAGVVNEQFF,TGTGCCAGCAGCCAAGTTCTAGCGGGAGTAGTGAATGAGCAGTTCTTC
NA,TRBV30,NA,TRBJ1-6,CAWSGGRASPLHF,TGTGCCTGGAGTGGAGGCAGGGCTTCACCCCTCCACTTT
NA,TRBV28,NA,TRBJ2-2,CASGQNTGELFF,TGTGCCAGTGGCCAGAACACCGGGGAGCTGTTTTTT
NA,TRBV5-4,NA,TRBJ2-3,CASSLEPGSTDTQYF,TGTGCCAGCAGCTTGGAGCCAGGATCCACAGATACGCAGTATTTT
NA,TRBV5-1,NA,TRBJ2-2,CASSSSGGRTGELFF,TGCGCCAGCAGCTCCTCGGGGGGCCGCACCGGGGAGCTGTTTTTT
TRBD2,TRBV27,NA,TRBJ2-7,CASRIAGYNEQYF,TGTGCCAGCAGGATAGCGGGGTATAACGAGCAGTACTTC
TRBD1,TRBV6-1,NA,TRBJ1-4,CASSEEGQNNEKLFF,TGTGCCAGCAGTGAAGAGGGACAGAATAATGAAAAACTGTTTTTT
TRBD2,TRBV12-3/TRBV12-4,NA,TRBJ2-1,CACSGSSKEQFF,TGTGCCTGCAGCGGGAGTAGTAAAGAGCAGTTCTTC
TRBD1,TRBV2,few,TRBJ2-2,CASSDRQGAVGELFF,TGTGCCAGCAGTGACCGGCAGGGGGCGGTCGGGGAGCTGTTTTTT
NA,TRBV5-4,NA,TRBJ2-3,CASSRPQGNTDTQYF,TGTGCCAGCAGCAGACCCCAGGGGAACACAGATACGCAGTATTTT
TRBD1,TRBV5-4,NA,TRBJ2-4,CASSLVSRGAKNIQYF,TGTGCCAGCAGCCTCGTGAGCAGGGGGGCCAAAAACATTCAGTACTTC
TRBD2,TRBV2,once,TRBJ2-5,CASSPGTSGRGGETQYF,TGTGCCAGCAGTCCCGGGACTAGCGGGAGGGGAGGAGAGACCCAGTACTTC
TRBD2,TRBV18,NA,TRBJ2-1,CASSPATSGGYNEQFF,TGTGCCAGCTCACCAGCGACTAGCGGAGGATACAATGAGCAGTTCTTC